What follows describes a single T cell receptor (beta chain). The data are from a study of cytomegalovirus exposure and HLA in healthy donors. The CDR3 consists of 13 residues. The germline CDR1 and CDR2 sequences are MDHEN and SYDVKM. The ends lost 8 bases at V and 2 bases at J; junction bases unmatched: 6. The PCR had 60 Vbeta and 13 Jbeta primers. The method was immunoSEQ multiplex PCR; TCRdb's version includes in-frame clones alone and lacks a portion of them. In all, the sample yields tens of thousands of clones. V gene TRBV28 combines with J gene TRBJ2-7, with 7 bases matching TRBD2. The receptor comes from a woman aged 60-75 years in good health and CMV-seronegative. The material sequenced was PBMCs. This CDR3 is CASRPRGAYEQYF. As DNA, the CDR3 is TGTGCCAGCCGACCACGGGGGGCCTACGAGCAGTACTTC.